This T cell receptor beta chain emerged from a study of shared clonotypes between healthy human individuals. In the study overall: Each donor contributed plates that comprised three CD4 naive, three CD4 memory, two CD8 naive and one CD8 memory.

Germline trimming cut 5 bases from V and 4 bases from J; bases unmatched to any gene: 0. This CDR3 spans 12 amino acids. CDR1 is SGHTA, CDR2 FQGNSA, per germline. How the authors handled the data: Junction-only sequences without quality scores were provided by ImmunoSEQ, so filtering was different. The protocol was immunoSEQ multiplex PCR, while the TCRdb copy is restricted to in-frame clones and leaves out a portion. V and J calls and clone size are given by that table; D and trimming were obtained from the DNA. Seen here are around 320,000 clones, about nine tenths observed once, and the top ten hold about 17%.

The receptor's source is a man younger than 30 in good health. Sequences were obtained from memory CD8+ T cells sorted from blood. Subset meaning: CD45RO+ cells pooled with CCR7-negative TemRA cells. V is TRBV7-2 and J is TRBJ2-3, with 7 bases lining up with TRBD1. The CDR3: CASSDRADTQYF. The CDR3, as DNA: TGTGCCAGCAGCGACAGGGCAGATACGCAGTATTTT. The full variable domain, in which reference TRBV7-2 and TRBJ2-3 provide the parts outside the CDR3, is GAGVSQSPSNKVTEKGKDVELRCDPISGHTALYWYRQSLGQGLEFLIYFQGNSAPDKSGLPSDRFSAERTGGSVSTLTIQRTQQEDSAVYLCASSDRADTQYFGPGTRLTVL.